This T cell receptor beta chain was captured by sequencing in a study of T cell repertoires in cytomegalovirus infection. Study-wide results and caveats: Cumulative frequency of public TCR beta families picked out carriers of CMV plus the relevant HLA.

This clonotype was observed many times. What it binds is unknown. TCRdb itself ran the reads through MiXCR, one entry per CDR3 protein. This table has about 700,000 distinct CDR3 sequences, approximately 33% appearing once. This CDR3 has 14 amino acids. Deletions cut 1 base from V and 9 bases from J, with 14 bases between. Per germline, CDR1 SGHTA and CDR2 FQGNSA. The rearrangement links TRBV7-2 to TRBJ2-3, with D maybe TRBD2 (5 bases). This clonotype originated in a human donor in good health (CMV status not recorded). Some clones in this sample may be carry-over from other donors' samples. Sample: cultured PBMCs, taken from culture after CMV antigen stimulation. Here the CDR3 DNA reads TGTGCCAGCAGCTTAGACCGGGGTTATGGGACGCAGTATTTT. Its translation: CASSLDRGYGTQYF.